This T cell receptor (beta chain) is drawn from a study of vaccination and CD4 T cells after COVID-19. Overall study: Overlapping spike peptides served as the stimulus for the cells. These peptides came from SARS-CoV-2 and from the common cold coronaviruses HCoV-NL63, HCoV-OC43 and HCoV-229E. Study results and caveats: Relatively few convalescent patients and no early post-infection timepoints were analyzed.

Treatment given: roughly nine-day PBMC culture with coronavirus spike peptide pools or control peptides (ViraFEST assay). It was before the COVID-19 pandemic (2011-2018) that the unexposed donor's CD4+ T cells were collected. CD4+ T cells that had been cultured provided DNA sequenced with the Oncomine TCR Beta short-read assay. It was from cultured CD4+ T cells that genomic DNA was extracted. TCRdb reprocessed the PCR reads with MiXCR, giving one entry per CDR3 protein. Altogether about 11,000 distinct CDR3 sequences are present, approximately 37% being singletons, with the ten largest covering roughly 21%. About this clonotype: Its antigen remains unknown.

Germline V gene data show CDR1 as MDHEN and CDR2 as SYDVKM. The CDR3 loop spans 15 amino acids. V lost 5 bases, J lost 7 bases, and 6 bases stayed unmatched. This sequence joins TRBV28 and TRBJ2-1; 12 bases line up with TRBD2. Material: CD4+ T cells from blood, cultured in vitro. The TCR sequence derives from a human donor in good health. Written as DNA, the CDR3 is TGTGCCAGCAGTGAGACTAGCGGGAGAGGTAATGAGCAGTTCTTC. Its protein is CASSETSGRGNEQFF.